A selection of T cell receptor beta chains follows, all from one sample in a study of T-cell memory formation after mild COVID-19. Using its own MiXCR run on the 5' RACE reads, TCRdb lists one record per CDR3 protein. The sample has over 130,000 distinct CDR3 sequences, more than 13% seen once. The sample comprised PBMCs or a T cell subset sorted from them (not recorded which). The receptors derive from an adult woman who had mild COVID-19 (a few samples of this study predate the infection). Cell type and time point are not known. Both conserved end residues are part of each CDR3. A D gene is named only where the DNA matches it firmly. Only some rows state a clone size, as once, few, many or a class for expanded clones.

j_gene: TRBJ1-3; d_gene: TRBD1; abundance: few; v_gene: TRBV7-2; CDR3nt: TGTGCCAGCAGCTTAAAGGACAGGGTAACTGGAAACACCATATATTTT; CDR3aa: CASSLKDRVTGNTIYF
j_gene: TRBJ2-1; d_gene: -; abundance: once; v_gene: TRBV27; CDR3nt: TGTGCCAGCAGTCCCAGTAGACGACGGTACAATGAGCAGTTCTTC; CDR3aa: CASSPSRRRYNEQFF
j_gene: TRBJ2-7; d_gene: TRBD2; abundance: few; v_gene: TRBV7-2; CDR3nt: TGTGCCAGCAGCTGGGGACTAGCGGGATACTACGAGCAGTACTTC; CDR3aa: CASSWGLAGYYEQYF
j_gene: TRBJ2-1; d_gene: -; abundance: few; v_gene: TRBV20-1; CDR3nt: TGCAGTGCCCCGACGGAATACAATGAGCAGTTCTTC; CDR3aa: CSAPTEYNEQFF
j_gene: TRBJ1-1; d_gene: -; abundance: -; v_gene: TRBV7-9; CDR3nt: TGTGCCAGCACGTCCCACGGGGGCTCCAACACTGAAGCTTTCTTT; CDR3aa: CASTSHGGSNTEAFF
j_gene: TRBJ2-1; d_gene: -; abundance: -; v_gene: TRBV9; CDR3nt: TGTGCCAGCAGCGGGCGGGACAGTGGTGAAAATGAGCAGTTCTTC; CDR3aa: CASSGRDSGENEQFF
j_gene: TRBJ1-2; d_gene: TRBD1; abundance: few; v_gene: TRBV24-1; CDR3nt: TGTGCCACCAGCAACCGGGACAGGGTCTATGGCTACACCTTC; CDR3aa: CATSNRDRVYGYTF
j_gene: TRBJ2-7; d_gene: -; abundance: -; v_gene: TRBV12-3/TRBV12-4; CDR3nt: TGTGCCAGCAGTTTTTCGGGACCTGAGCGGTACTTC; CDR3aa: CASSFSGPERYF
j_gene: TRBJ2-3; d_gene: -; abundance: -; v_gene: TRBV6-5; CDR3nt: TGTGCCAGCAGTTACTTCGCCACAGATACGCAGTATTTT; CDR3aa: CASSYFATDTQYF
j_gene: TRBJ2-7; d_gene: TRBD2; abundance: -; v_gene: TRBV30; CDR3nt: TGTGCCTGGGAAGGGGGACTAGCGACGAACGAGCAGTACTTC; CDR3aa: CAWEGGLATNEQYF
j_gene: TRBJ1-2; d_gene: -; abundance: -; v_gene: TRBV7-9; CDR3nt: TGTGCCAGCAGCTTCCATGCCGAGGGCTACACCTTC; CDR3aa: CASSFHAEGYTF
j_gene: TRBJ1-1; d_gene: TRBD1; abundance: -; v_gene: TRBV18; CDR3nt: TGTGCCAGCTCACCACCGGGACAGGGCGACACTGAAGCTTTCTTT; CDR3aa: CASSPPGQGDTEAFF
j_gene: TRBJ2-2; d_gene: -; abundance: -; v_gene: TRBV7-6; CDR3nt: TGTGCCAGCAGCCCTTCCACGGCAGGGCAGACCACCGGGGAGCTGTTTTTT; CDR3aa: CASSPSTAGQTTGELFF
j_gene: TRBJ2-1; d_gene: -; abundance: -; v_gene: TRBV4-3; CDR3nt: TGCGCCAGCAGCCAAGATTCGGGCTACAATGAGCAGTTCTTC; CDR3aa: CASSQDSGYNEQFF
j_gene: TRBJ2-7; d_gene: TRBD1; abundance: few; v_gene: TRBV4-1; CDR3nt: TGCGCCAGCAGCCCGACGGGACAGGGGGCTGACGAGCAGTACTTC; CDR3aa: CASSPTGQGADEQYF
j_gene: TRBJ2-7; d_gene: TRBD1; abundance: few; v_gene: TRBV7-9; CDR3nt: TGTGCCAGCAGCTTCGACAGGGACGAGCAGTACTTC; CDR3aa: CASSFDRDEQYF
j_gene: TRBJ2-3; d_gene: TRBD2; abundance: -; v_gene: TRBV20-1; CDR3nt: TGCAGTGCTAGAGATAGGGTTGGACTAGCGGGAGGACCCACAGATACGCAGTATTTT; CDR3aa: CSARDRVGLAGGPTDTQYF
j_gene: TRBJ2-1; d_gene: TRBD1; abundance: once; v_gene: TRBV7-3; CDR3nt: TGTGCCAGCAGCCCGGACAGGGCCCTCTCCTACAATGAGCAGTTCTTC; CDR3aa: CASSPDRALSYNEQFF
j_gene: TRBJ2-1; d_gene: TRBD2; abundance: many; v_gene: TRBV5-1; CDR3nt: TGCGCCAGCAGCCTAGCGGGGGCAGGAGCCTACAATGAGCAGTTCTTC; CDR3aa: CASSLAGAGAYNEQFF
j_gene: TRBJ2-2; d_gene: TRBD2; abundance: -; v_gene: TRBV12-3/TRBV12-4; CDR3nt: TGTGCCAGCGGACAGGGACTAGCGGGGCAGAACACCGGGGAGCTGTTTTTT; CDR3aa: CASGQGLAGQNTGELFF
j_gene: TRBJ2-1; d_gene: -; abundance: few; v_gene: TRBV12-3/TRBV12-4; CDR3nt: TGTGCCAGCAGCTTTTCGACCGATTACAATGAGCAGTTCTTC; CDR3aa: CASSFSTDYNEQFF
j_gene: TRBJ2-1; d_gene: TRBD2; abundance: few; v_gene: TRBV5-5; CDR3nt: TGTGCCAGCAGCTTGGCTTGGGGGGGAGGTGAGCAGTTCTTC; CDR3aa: CASSLAWGGGEQFF
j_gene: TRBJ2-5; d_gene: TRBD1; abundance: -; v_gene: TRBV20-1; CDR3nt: TGCAGTGCTAGCCTTGACCTCTCGGGACAGGGGATAGAGACCCAGTACTTC; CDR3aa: CSASLDLSGQGIETQYF
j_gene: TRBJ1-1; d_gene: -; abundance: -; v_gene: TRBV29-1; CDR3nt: TGCAGCATACCAGACGAGGACACTGAAGCTTTCTTT; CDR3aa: CSIPDEDTEAFF
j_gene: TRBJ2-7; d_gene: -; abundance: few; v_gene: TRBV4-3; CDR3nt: TGCGCCAGCAGCCAAGGAAGTCAATCCTCCTACGAGCAGTACTTC; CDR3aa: CASSQGSQSSYEQYF
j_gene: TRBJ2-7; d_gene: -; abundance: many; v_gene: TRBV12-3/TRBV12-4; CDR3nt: TGTGCCAGCAGTCCGCCCTTTCTAACGGGGTTCCACGAGCAGTACTTC; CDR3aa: CASSPPFLTGFHEQYF
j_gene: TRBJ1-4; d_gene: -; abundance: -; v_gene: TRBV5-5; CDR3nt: TGTGCCAGCAGCTTGGTAGGCTCGAAGGGTGAAAAACTGTTTTTT; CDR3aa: CASSLVGSKGEKLFF
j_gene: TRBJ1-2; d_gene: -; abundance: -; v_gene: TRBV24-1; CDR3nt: TGTGCCACCAGTGCGGGGCTGATCGGCTATGGCTACACCTTC; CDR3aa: CATSAGLIGYGYTF
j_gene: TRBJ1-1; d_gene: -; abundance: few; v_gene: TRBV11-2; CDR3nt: TGTGCCAGCAGCTTCGTATACAGGGATCCGAAAGCTTTCTTT; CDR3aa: CASSFVYRDPKAFF
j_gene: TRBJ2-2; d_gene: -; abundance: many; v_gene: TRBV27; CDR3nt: TGTGCCTCCACGTGGGGGATCCCCGGGGAGCTGTTTTTT; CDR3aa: CASTWGIPGELFF
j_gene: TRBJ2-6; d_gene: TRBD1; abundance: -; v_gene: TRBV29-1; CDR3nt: TGCAGCGTGCCAGACAGGGACTCTGGGGCCAACGTCCTGACTTTC; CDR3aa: CSVPDRDSGANVLTF
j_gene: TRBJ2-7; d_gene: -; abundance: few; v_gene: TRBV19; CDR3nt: TGTGCCAGTAGTGAGGCGGGACTCGGGTACGAGCAGTACTTC; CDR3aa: CASSEAGLGYEQYF
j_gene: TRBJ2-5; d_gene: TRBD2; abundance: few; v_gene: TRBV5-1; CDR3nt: TGCGCCAGCAGCTGGGGGACTAGCGGGGAAGAGACCCAGTACTTC; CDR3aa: CASSWGTSGEETQYF
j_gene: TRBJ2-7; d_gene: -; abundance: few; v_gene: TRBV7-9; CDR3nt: TGTGCCAGCAGCTTAAACGAGGGTCACGACGAGCAGTACTTC; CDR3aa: CASSLNEGHDEQYF
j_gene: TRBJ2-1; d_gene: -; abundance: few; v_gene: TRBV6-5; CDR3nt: TGTGCCAGCAGCCCTGCTCAGGGTTCCTACAATGAGCAGTTCTTC; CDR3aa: CASSPAQGSYNEQFF
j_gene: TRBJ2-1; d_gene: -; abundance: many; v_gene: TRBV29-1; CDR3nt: TGCAGCGTTGGACGCCCCAAACAGTTCTTC; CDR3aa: CSVGRPKQFF
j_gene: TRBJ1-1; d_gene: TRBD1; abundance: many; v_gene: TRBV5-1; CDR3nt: TGCGCCAGCAGCTGGGCAGGGGGCTTGTCTGAAGCTTTCTTT; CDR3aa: CASSWAGGLSEAFF
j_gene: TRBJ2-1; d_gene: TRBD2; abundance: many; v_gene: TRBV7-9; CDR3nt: TGTGCCAGCAGCCCCGGGACTAGAGAACGAGGTGAGCAGTTCTTC; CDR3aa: CASSPGTRERGEQFF
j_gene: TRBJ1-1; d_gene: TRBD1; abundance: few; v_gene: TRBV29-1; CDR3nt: TGCAGCGTAACAGGGACAGCATGGACTGAAGCTTTCTTT; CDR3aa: CSVTGTAWTEAFF
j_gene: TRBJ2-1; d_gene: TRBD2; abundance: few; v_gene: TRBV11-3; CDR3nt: TGTGCCAGCAGCTCAGGTGGTCTAGCGGGGACGTACAATGAGCAGTTCTTC; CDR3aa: CASSSGGLAGTYNEQFF
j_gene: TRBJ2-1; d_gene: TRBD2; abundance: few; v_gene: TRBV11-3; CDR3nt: TGTGCCAGCAGCCCCGACGGACTAGCGGTTTACAATGAGCAGTTCTTC; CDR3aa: CASSPDGLAVYNEQFF
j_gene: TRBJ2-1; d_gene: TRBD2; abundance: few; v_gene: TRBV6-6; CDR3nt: TGTGCCACCAACCGGGAGGGCCTCGGGAATGAGCAGTTCTTC; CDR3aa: CATNREGLGNEQFF
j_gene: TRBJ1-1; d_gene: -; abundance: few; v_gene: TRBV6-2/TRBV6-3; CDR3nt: TGTGCCAGCAACTTCCTTGGTGAAGCTTTCTTT; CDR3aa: CASNFLGEAFF
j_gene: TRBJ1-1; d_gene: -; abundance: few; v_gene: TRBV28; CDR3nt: TGTGCCAGCAGGAACCCCATGGGGAAGAACACTGAAGCTTTCTTT; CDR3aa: CASRNPMGKNTEAFF
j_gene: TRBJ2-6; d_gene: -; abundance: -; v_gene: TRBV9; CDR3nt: TGTGCCAGCATGTTTCCTGGGGCCAACGTCCTGACTTTC; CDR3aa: CASMFPGANVLTF
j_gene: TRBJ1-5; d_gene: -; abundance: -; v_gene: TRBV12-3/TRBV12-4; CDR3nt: TGTGCCAGTTGTCGGGGTACCGGATTCGATAGCAATCAGCCCCAGCATTTT; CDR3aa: CASCRGTGFDSNQPQHF
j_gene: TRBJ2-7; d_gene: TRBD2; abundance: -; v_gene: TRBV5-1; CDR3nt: TGCGCCAGCAGCTTAGGTATAGCGGGGGCCTACGAGCAGTACTTC; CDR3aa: CASSLGIAGAYEQYF
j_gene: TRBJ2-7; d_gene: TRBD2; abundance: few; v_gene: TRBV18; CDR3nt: TGTGCCAGCTCACGCCCGGCGGGGGGATTGTACGAGCAGTACTTC; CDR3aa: CASSRPAGGLYEQYF
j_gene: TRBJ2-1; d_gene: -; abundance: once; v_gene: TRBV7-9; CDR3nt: TGTGCCAGCAGCCTCTCGTTCGATGAGCAGTTCTTC; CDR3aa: CASSLSFDEQFF
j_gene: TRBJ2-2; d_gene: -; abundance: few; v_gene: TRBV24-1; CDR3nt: TGTGCCACCGGTGACACCTCGGACTCCGGGGAGCTGTTTTTT; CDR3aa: CATGDTSDSGELFF
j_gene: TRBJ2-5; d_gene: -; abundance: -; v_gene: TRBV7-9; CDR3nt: TGTGCCAGCAGCTTAACGGCAGGGTTGGAGACCCAGTACTTC; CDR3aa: CASSLTAGLETQYF
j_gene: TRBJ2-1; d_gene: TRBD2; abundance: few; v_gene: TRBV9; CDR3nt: TGTGCCAGCAGCGTAGCAGCGGGAGATGGTGAGCAGTTCTTC; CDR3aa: CASSVAAGDGEQFF
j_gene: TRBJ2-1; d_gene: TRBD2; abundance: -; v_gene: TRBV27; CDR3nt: TGTGCCAGCAGCCCGGGGGGGCCTGGTGAGCAGTTCTTC; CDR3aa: CASSPGGPGEQFF
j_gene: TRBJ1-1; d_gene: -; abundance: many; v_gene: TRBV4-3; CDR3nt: TGCGCCAGCAGCCTAGGAAGGGGGATGAACACTGAAGCTTTCTTT; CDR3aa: CASSLGRGMNTEAFF
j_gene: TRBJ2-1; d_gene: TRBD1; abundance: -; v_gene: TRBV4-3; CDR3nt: TGCGCCAGCAGCCAGGATCCGGTGTACGAAGACGACAGGGTGGTGGGCAATGAGCAGTTCTTC; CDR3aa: CASSQDPVYEDDRVVGNEQFF